Listed below are T cell receptor beta chains from one sample, sequenced in a study of blood T cell repertoires in COVID-19. Profiled with immunoSEQ multiplex PCR; TCRdb holds only in-frame clones, not every one. Seen here are some 140,000 clones, around 80% observed once, and the top ten hold roughly 3.5%. Material for sequencing was peripheral blood. The receptors originated from a man aged 60 to 75 with acute or convalescent COVID-19. The CDR3 runs from the conserved cysteine through the conserved F or W. A D gene is named only where the DNA matches it firmly. Part of the rows lack a size; the others show once, few, many or a class for expanded clones.

j_gene: TRBJ2-3
v_gene: TRBV30
d_gene: TRBD2
abundance: once
len: 14
CDR3aa: CAWERLASTDTQYF
CDR3nt: TGTGCCTGGGAACGACTAGCGAGCACAGATACGCAGTATTTT

j_gene: TRBJ1-2
v_gene: TRBV7-9
d_gene: NA
abundance: NA
len: 14
CDR3aa: CASSTTGQLIGYTF
CDR3nt: TGTGCCAGCAGCACCACCGGACAGTTAATTGGCTACACCTTC

j_gene: TRBJ1-1
v_gene: TRBV5-5
d_gene: NA
abundance: once
len: 15
CDR3aa: CASSPEGWGGNEAFF
CDR3nt: TGTGCCAGCAGCCCCGAGGGATGGGGGGGGAATGAAGCTTTCTTT

j_gene: TRBJ1-2
v_gene: TRBV29-1
d_gene: NA
abundance: NA
len: 12
CDR3aa: CSVETANYGYTF
CDR3nt: TGCAGCGTTGAGACAGCAAACTATGGCTACACCTTC

j_gene: TRBJ2-1
v_gene: TRBV6-6
d_gene: NA
abundance: NA
len: 11
CDR3aa: CASSVRGEQFF
CDR3nt: TGTGCCAGCAGCGTTAGGGGGGAGCAGTTCTTC

j_gene: TRBJ2-2
v_gene: TRBV6-6
d_gene: TRBD1
abundance: NA
len: 15
CDR3aa: CASNLLQGAVGELFF
CDR3nt: TGTGCCAGCAATCTCCTTCAGGGGGCAGTCGGGGAGCTGTTTTTT

j_gene: TRBJ1-5
v_gene: TRBV28
d_gene: TRBD1
abundance: NA
len: 12
CDR3aa: CASQGVNQPQHF
CDR3nt: TGTGCCAGTCAGGGGGTCAATCAGCCCCAGCATTTT

j_gene: TRBJ1-1
v_gene: TRBV5-1
d_gene: NA
abundance: NA
len: 12
CDR3aa: CASGEISPEAFF
CDR3nt: TGCGCCAGCGGGGAGATAAGCCCTGAAGCTTTCTTT

j_gene: TRBJ2-1
v_gene: TRBV4-3
d_gene: TRBD2
abundance: many
len: 16
CDR3aa: CASSQDQGSGTDEQFF
CDR3nt: TGCGCCAGCAGCCAAGATCAGGGTAGCGGGACTGATGAGCAGTTCTTC

j_gene: TRBJ2-2
v_gene: TRBV9
d_gene: NA
abundance: NA
len: 13
CDR3aa: CASSVDGTGELFF
CDR3nt: TGTGCCAGCAGCGTAGACGGGACCGGGGAGCTGTTTTTT

j_gene: TRBJ1-1
v_gene: TRBV12-3/TRBV12-4
d_gene: NA
abundance: NA
len: 13
CDR3aa: CASLLRENTEAFF
CDR3nt: TGTGCCAGCCTCCTCCGGGAGAACACTGAAGCTTTCTTT

j_gene: TRBJ2-7
v_gene: TRBV19
d_gene: TRBD1
abundance: NA
len: 14
CDR3aa: CASRPQGDSYEQYF
CDR3nt: TGTGCCAGTAGGCCACAGGGGGACTCCTACGAGCAGTACTTC

j_gene: TRBJ1-3
v_gene: TRBV6-5
d_gene: NA
abundance: NA
len: 16
CDR3aa: CASSYRLAGSGNTIYF
CDR3nt: TGTGCCAGCAGTTACCGACTCGCGGGCTCGGGAAACACCATATATTTT

j_gene: TRBJ2-7
v_gene: TRBV5-1
d_gene: NA
abundance: NA
len: 13
CDR3aa: CASSLRTEGEQYF
CDR3nt: TGCGCCAGCAGCTTAAGGACTGAAGGGGAGCAGTACTTC

j_gene: TRBJ1-2
v_gene: TRBV7-2
d_gene: NA
abundance: NA
len: 13
CDR3aa: CASSFIGADGYTF
CDR3nt: TGTGCCAGCAGCTTTATAGGGGCGGATGGCTACACCTTC

j_gene: TRBJ1-2
v_gene: TRBV18
d_gene: NA
abundance: NA
len: 15
CDR3aa: CASSPGSSSNYGYTF
CDR3nt: TGTGCCAGCTCACCAGGCAGTTCCTCGAACTATGGCTACACCTTC

j_gene: TRBJ1-6
v_gene: TRBV5-1
d_gene: TRBD1
abundance: once
len: 14
CDR3aa: CASSLEQGNSPLHF
CDR3nt: TGCGCCAGCAGCTTGGAACAGGGGAATTCACCCCTCCACTTT

j_gene: TRBJ2-2
v_gene: TRBV6-2/TRBV6-3
d_gene: TRBD2
abundance: NA
len: 17
CDR3aa: CASSYSLLASGSGELFF
CDR3nt: TGTGCCAGCAGTTACTCGCTACTGGCTAGCGGGTCCGGGGAGCTGTTTTTT

j_gene: TRBJ2-1
v_gene: TRBV18
d_gene: NA
abundance: NA
len: 14
CDR3aa: CASSPKEQRGEQFF
CDR3nt: TGTGCCAGCTCACCAAAGGAGCAAAGGGGTGAGCAGTTCTTC

j_gene: TRBJ1-2
v_gene: TRBV6-5
d_gene: TRBD1
abundance: NA
len: 14
CDR3aa: CASSNRQGVGGYTF
CDR3nt: TGTGCCAGCAGTAATCGACAGGGGGTAGGGGGCTACACCTTC

j_gene: TRBJ2-1
v_gene: TRBV4-3
d_gene: TRBD2
abundance: once
len: 14
CDR3aa: CASSQQTSGREQFF
CDR3nt: TGCGCCAGCAGCCAACAGACTAGCGGGCGTGAGCAGTTCTTC

j_gene: TRBJ2-1
v_gene: TRBV5-1
d_gene: TRBD2
abundance: NA
len: 15
CDR3aa: CASSGTSGSYNEQFF
CDR3nt: TGCGCCAGCAGCGGGACTAGCGGGTCCTACAATGAGCAGTTCTTC

j_gene: TRBJ1-4
v_gene: TRBV19
d_gene: NA
abundance: NA
len: 14
CDR3aa: CASIRGNPGDQLFF
CDR3nt: TGTGCCAGTATTCGGGGGAACCCCGGTGATCAACTGTTTTTT

j_gene: TRBJ1-4
v_gene: TRBV25-1
d_gene: NA
abundance: few
len: 14
CDR3aa: CASSLTGLNEKLFF
CDR3nt: TGTGCCAGCTCCTTGACAGGTCTGAATGAAAAACTGTTTTTT

j_gene: TRBJ2-3
v_gene: TRBV4-3
d_gene: TRBD1
abundance: NA
len: 15
CDR3aa: CASSQSGTGGDTQYF
CDR3nt: TGCGCCAGCAGCCAGTCCGGGACAGGGGGCGATACGCAGTATTTT

j_gene: TRBJ1-6
v_gene: TRBV28
d_gene: NA
abundance: once
len: 14
CDR3aa: CASSPLAGNSPLHF
CDR3nt: TGTGCCAGCAGCCCGTTAGCGGGTAATTCACCCCTCCACTTT

j_gene: TRBJ1-1
v_gene: TRBV6-5
d_gene: NA
abundance: NA
len: 13
CDR3aa: CASTLDVNTEAFF
CDR3nt: TGTGCCAGCACCCTAGACGTAAACACTGAAGCTTTCTTT

j_gene: TRBJ1-1
v_gene: TRBV18
d_gene: TRBD1
abundance: few
len: 19
CDR3aa: CASSSTGTGLKGMNTEAFF
CDR3nt: TGTGCCAGCTCATCAACCGGGACAGGGTTGAAGGGGATGAACACTGAAGCTTTCTTT

j_gene: TRBJ1-2
v_gene: TRBV7-9
d_gene: TRBD1
abundance: NA
len: 14
CDR3aa: CASSSDRAPYGYTF
CDR3nt: TGTGCCAGCAGCTCGGACAGGGCCCCGTATGGCTACACCTTC

j_gene: TRBJ1-5
v_gene: TRBV3-1/TRBV3-2
d_gene: NA
abundance: few
len: 15
CDR3aa: CASSLSGDSNQPQHF
CDR3nt: TGTGCCAGCAGCCTCTCGGGGGATAGCAATCAGCCCCAGCATTTT

j_gene: TRBJ2-1
v_gene: TRBV12-5
d_gene: TRBD2
abundance: NA
len: 17
CDR3aa: CASGLAHRTSPDYEQFF
CDR3nt: TGTGCTAGTGGTTTGGCCCACAGGACTAGCCCTGATTATGAGCAGTTCTTC

j_gene: TRBJ1-5
v_gene: TRBV10-1
d_gene: TRBD1
abundance: NA
len: 18
CDR3aa: CASHHRDRGTYSNQPQHF
CDR3nt: TGCGCCAGCCACCACCGGGACAGGGGGACATACAGCAATCAGCCCCAGCATTTT

j_gene: TRBJ2-2
v_gene: TRBV2
d_gene: TRBD2
abundance: NA
len: 13
CDR3aa: CASSGTSDGELFF
CDR3nt: TGTGCCAGCAGTGGGACTAGCGACGGGGAGCTGTTTTTT

j_gene: TRBJ2-7
v_gene: TRBV5-4
d_gene: NA
abundance: NA
len: 13
CDR3aa: CASSTGPMYEQYF
CDR3nt: TGTGCCAGCAGCACAGGACCGATGTACGAGCAGTACTTC

j_gene: TRBJ1-4
v_gene: TRBV7-2
d_gene: TRBD1
abundance: NA
len: 14
CDR3aa: CASSWGRGQEKLFF
CDR3nt: TGTGCCAGCAGCTGGGGCAGGGGGCAAGAAAAACTGTTTTTT

j_gene: TRBJ2-7
v_gene: TRBV25-1
d_gene: NA
abundance: NA
len: 12
CDR3aa: CASSEPGAEQYF
CDR3nt: TGTGCCAGCAGTGAACCAGGGGCCGAGCAGTACTTC

j_gene: TRBJ1-5
v_gene: TRBV7-2
d_gene: TRBD1
abundance: NA
len: 14
CDR3aa: CASSLTGGNQPQHF
CDR3nt: TGTGCCAGCAGCCTGACAGGGGGCAATCAGCCCCAGCATTTT

j_gene: TRBJ2-7
v_gene: TRBV3-1/TRBV3-2
d_gene: NA
abundance: NA
len: 14
CDR3aa: CASSPISRGEEQYF
CDR3nt: TGTGCCAGCAGCCCAATTTCGCGGGGAGAGGAGCAGTACTTC

j_gene: TRBJ2-3
v_gene: TRBV19
d_gene: NA
abundance: NA
len: 13
CDR3aa: CASSRGWEDTQYF
CDR3nt: TGTGCCAGTAGTAGAGGGTGGGAAGATACGCAGTATTTT

j_gene: TRBJ2-7
v_gene: TRBV19
d_gene: TRBD2
abundance: NA
len: 16
CDR3aa: CASSIVGLAEAYEQYF
CDR3nt: TGTGCCAGTAGTATAGTGGGACTAGCGGAGGCCTACGAGCAGTACTTC

j_gene: TRBJ1-3
v_gene: TRBV27
d_gene: NA
abundance: NA
len: 15
CDR3aa: CASSPSWQIGNTIYF
CDR3nt: TGTGCCAGCAGCCCCTCGTGGCAGATCGGAAACACCATATATTTT

j_gene: TRBJ2-7
v_gene: TRBV9
d_gene: NA
abundance: NA
len: 16
CDR3aa: CASSVGSGRSYGEQYF
CDR3nt: TGTGCCAGCAGCGTAGGCTCTGGCAGGTCTTACGGCGAGCAGTACTTC

j_gene: TRBJ2-2
v_gene: TRBV28
d_gene: TRBD1
abundance: NA
len: 16
CDR3aa: CASITGGISNTGELFF
CDR3nt: TGTGCCAGCATCACAGGGGGTATTTCGAACACCGGGGAGCTGTTTTTT